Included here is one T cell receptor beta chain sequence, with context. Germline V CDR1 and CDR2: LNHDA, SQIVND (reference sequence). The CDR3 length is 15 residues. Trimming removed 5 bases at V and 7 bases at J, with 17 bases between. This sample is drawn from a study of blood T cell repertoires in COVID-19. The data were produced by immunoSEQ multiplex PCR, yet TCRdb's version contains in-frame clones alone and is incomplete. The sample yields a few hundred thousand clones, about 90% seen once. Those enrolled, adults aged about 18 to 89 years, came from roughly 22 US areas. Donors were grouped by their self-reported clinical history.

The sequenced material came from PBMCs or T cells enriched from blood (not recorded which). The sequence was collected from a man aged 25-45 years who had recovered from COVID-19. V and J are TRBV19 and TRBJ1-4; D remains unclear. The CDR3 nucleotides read TGTGCCAGTAGTCCACGGCTTCCAGGAGGTGAAAAACTGTTTTTT. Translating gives CASSPRLPGGEKLFF.